The 15 T cell receptor beta chains presented below share a single source sample, sequenced in a study of response to subunit inactivated influenza vaccine listed by TCRdb under 2018. The library was obtained by RT-PCR. The sample was run on an Illumina HiSeq 2500. TCRdb itself trimmed the public reads at Q25 with fastp, ran MiXCR and retained productive beta chains. When rows share a CDR3 protein, they turn into one entry using the most common DNA and genes. This sample comprises about 800,000 distinct CDR3 sequences, 21% of them detected only once. Together, the top ten hold about 10% of the sample. The sample was PBMCs from blood, taken 4 to 6 days after vaccination. Every receptor here comes from a man aged 50 to 59 who received an inactivated influenza vaccine. Donor details come from another sample of the same person, matched by shared clones.

The chain's CDR3 is CASRLTSGKQETQYF. The CDR3 DNA reads TGTGCCAGCAGGTTGACTAGCGGGAAGCAAGAGACCCAGTACTTC. The genes are TRBV6-5 and TRBJ2-5; the match to TRBD2 covers 11 bases. This CDR3 region has 15 residues. V was pared by 6 bases and J by 2 bases, with 5 bases of the junction left unmatched. The germline CDR1 and CDR2 sequences are MNHEY and SVGAGI.

The CDR3 DNA reads as TGTGCCAGCAGTTCCCCGGACAGTGGCGAGCAGTACTTC. It specifies CASSSPDSGEQYF. The V gene is TRBV28, the J gene TRBJ2-7; TRBD1 might be the D (6 bases). The length of the CDR3 is 13 residues. CDR1 MDHEN and CDR2 SYDVKM come from the germline V gene. V dropped 4 bases and J dropped 6 bases, with 13 bases sitting between them.

This clonotype was found a few times. The J gene is TRBJ2-1, the V gene TRBV5-1; D possibly corresponds to TRBD1 (5 bases). The V gene lost 4 bases and the J gene lost 0 bases, with 14 bases spanning the gap. CDR1 is SGHRS and CDR2 is YFSETQ in the germline V gene. The length of the CDR3 is 16 residues. As DNA, the CDR3 is TGCGCCAGCAGCCCGGCGGCCAGGGCCTCCTACAATGAGCAGTTCTTC. It is translated as CASSPAARASYNEQFF.

The chain is built from TRBV7-8 and TRBJ2-1, with TRBD2 identical over 8 bases. Germline V gives CDR1 SGHVS, CDR2 FQNEAQ. The CDR3 has 15 amino acids. The V segment lost 2 bases and the J segment 9 bases; nucleotides outside the gene matches: 9. In DNA form, the CDR3 reads TGTGCCAGCAGCTTAATCACTAGCGGCTCTACTGAGCAGTTCTTC. As protein: CASSLITSGSTEQFF.

The rearrangement uses TRBV7-2 and TRBJ2-4; D unresolved. Between the trimmed V and J ends, which lost 6 bases and 9 bases, there was a span of 12 bases. Germline loops: CDR1 SGHTA, CDR2 FQGNSA. The CDR3 consists of 12 residues. This CDR3 is CASRRTSSIQYF. The CDR3 region has the DNA TGTGCCAGCAGGCGTACTTCTAGCATTCAGTACTTC.

This clonotype was seen many times. This rearrangement joins TRBV12-3 or TRBV12-4 to TRBJ2-1, with 9 bases aligning to TRBD2. The CDR3 spans 17 residues. The J segment lost 2 bases and the V segment lost 1 base, leaving 6 bases of the junction unmatched. CDR3 coding DNA: TGTGCCAGCAGTTTAGGGAGGGGGACTAGCCCCTACAATGAGCAGTTCTTC. It translates to CASSLGRGTSPYNEQFF.

In this sample, this clonotype turned up a few times. V usage is TRBV7-9 and J usage is TRBJ2-7; no clear D. Germline-derived CDR1 and CDR2 are SEHNR and FQNEAQ (reference sequence). The CDR3 sequence is 12 residues long. Trimming removed 3 bases at V and 7 bases at J, with 10 bases between. The CDR3 sequence is CASSFLEGEQYF. CDR3 coding DNA: TGTGCCAGCAGCTTTTTAGAAGGAGAGCAGTACTTC.

This clonotype was seen a handful of times. The rearrangement links TRBV6-1 to TRBJ2-1, with D perhaps matching TRBD2 (6 bases). Germline lookup yields CDR1 MNHNS and CDR2 SASEGT. The CDR3 sequence is 13 residues long. Trimming cost V 7 bases and J 4 bases, with 11 bases left between them. CDR3 sequence reads: CASNRDFYNEQFF. The CDR3 DNA is TGTGCCAGCAATCGGGACTTTTACAATGAGCAGTTCTTC.

This clonotype appeared many times. The chain links TRBV5-1 to TRBJ2-5, with 10 positions matching TRBD2. The length of the CDR3 is 16 residues. Trimming at V came to 2 bases and at J to 2 bases, leaving 6 bases not matched to a gene. Germline V lookup: CDR1 SGHRS, CDR2 YFSETQ. The DNA of the CDR3 is TGCGCCAGCAGCTTCGGGACTAGCGACTTACAAGAGACCCAGTACTTC. Residues: CASSFGTSDLQETQYF.

Only a few counts were recorded for this clonotype. The gene calls are TRBV7-2 and TRBJ1-1; perhaps TRBD1 as D (6 bases). Trimming removed 1 base from V and 3 bases from J, with 18 bases in between. Germline V gene sequence: CDR1 SGHTA, CDR2 FQGNSA. The CDR3 loop spans 17 amino acids. CDR3 residues: CASSLVPANRVDTEAFF. The CDR3 DNA follows: TGTGCCAGCAGCTTAGTCCCTGCGAACAGGGTGGACACTGAAGCTTTCTTT.

There are a few counts of this clonotype. The chain links TRBV7-9 to TRBJ2-7; possible D gene TRBD1, 6 bases. The CDR3 consists of 13 residues. Per germline, CDR1 SEHNR and CDR2 FQNEAQ (reference sequence). V was pared by 2 bases and J by 6 bases, with 11 bases between. CDR3 region: CASSLQGPSEQYF. In nucleotides, the CDR3 is TGTGCCAGCAGCTTACAGGGGCCCTCCGAGCAGTACTTC.

The J gene is TRBJ2-2, the V gene TRBV20-1; unclear D gene. This CDR3 is built from 17 residues. V was trimmed by 0 bases and J by 5 bases, leaving 19 bases between them. Germline lookup yields CDR1 DFQATT and CDR2 SNEGSKA (reference sequence). CDR3 protein: CSARDSDRDILTGELFF. The CDR3 DNA is TGCAGTGCTAGAGATTCTGACCGAGACATCTTAACCGGGGAGCTGTTTTTT.

J is TRBJ2-7 and V is TRBV7-8, with 9 bases aligning to TRBD1. With V trimmed by 7 bases and J by 0 bases, 4 bases remained unmatched. CDR3 length: 14 amino acids. Looked up from germline, CDR1 is SGHVS and CDR2 is FQNEAQ. The CDR3 DNA reads TGTGCCAGCACCATGACAGGGGGCTCCTACGAGCAGTACTTC. As protein: CASTMTGGSYEQYF.

Many counts were recorded for this clonotype. The rearrangement joins TRBV20-1 to TRBJ2-2, with D possibly matching TRBD1 (6 bases). V lost 3 bases and J lost 1, with 12 bases in between. The CDR3 is 15 amino acids. The germline V gene encodes CDR1 DFQATT and CDR2 SNEGSKA (reference sequence). CDR3 in DNA: TGCAGTGCTAGGCCCGGGACATTGAACACCGGGGAGCTGTTTTTT. This encodes CSARPGTLNTGELFF.

This clonotype was detected a few times. This chain connects TRBV10-3 to TRBJ2-3; TRBD2 is a possible D gene (5 bases). V lost 7 bases to trimming and J lost 3 bases, with 11 bases between them. Germline loops: CDR1 ENHRY, CDR2 SYGVKD. The CDR3 has 13 amino acids. CDR3 in amino acids: CAIKLRETDTQYF. The CDR3 bases are TGTGCCATCAAGCTCCGGGAAACAGATACGCAGTATTTT.